Shown below are 23 T cell receptor beta chains from a single sample sequenced in a study of cytomegalovirus exposure and HLA in healthy donors. A multiplex PCR was run with 60 Vbeta primers and 13 Jbeta primers. Clones were sequenced by immunoSEQ multiplex PCR, and TCRdb holds only the in-frame ones, with some missing. This sample has about 140,000 clones, with about 80% found just once. The sequencing sample was made of PBMCs. The receptors stem from a young man in good health and CMV-seropositive.

A single count supports this clone. The V and J genes are TRBV6-5 and TRBJ1-3, with TRBD1 as a possible D gene (5 bases). Trimming cost V 6 bases and J 4 bases, with 10 bases left between them. The CDR3 is made up of 13 amino acids. The V gene's germline CDR1 is MNHEY and CDR2 SVGAGI. The CDR3 protein is CASRQVPGNTIYF. In DNA form, the CDR3 reads TGTGCCAGCAGACAGGTCCCGGGAAACACCATATATTTT.

The chain employs TRBV30 and TRBJ1-2; 7 nucleotides align to TRBD1. With 6 bases clipped from V and 5 bases from J, the junction kept 3 bases outside the gene matches. Germline V lookup: CDR1 GTSNPN, CDR2 SVGIG (reference sequence). The CDR3 is 11 residues long. CDR3 sequence (DNA): TGTGCCTGCCCGACAGGGTATGGCTACACCTTC. This codes for CACPTGYGYTF.

The chain combines TRBV11-3 with TRBJ1-1; TRBD1 aligns across 8 bases. CDR1 and CDR2 from the germline V gene are SGHNT and YENEEA. Trimming took 4 bases from V and 0 from J; bases not matched to a gene: 10. The CDR3 is 17 residues long. CDR3 sequence: CASSSWTGSGLNTEAFF. The CDR3 DNA reads as TGTGCCAGCAGCTCTTGGACAGGGTCGGGCTTGAACACTGAAGCTTTCTTT.

V gene TRBV11-2 combines with J gene TRBJ2-7, with 7 bases aligning to TRBD2. Germline V gives CDR1 SGHAT, CDR2 FQNNGV. CDR3 length: 14 amino acids. The V and J ends lost 2 bases and 2 bases, in that order; junction bases with no gene match: 3. The CDR3 coding sequence is TGTGCCAGCAGCTTATCGCGGGGGACCTACGAGCAGTACTTC. It specifies CASSLSRGTYEQYF.

The J gene is TRBJ2-7, the V gene TRBV21-1; the table names TRBD1, a call not compared with the DNA. TRBV21-1 is described as a pseudogene. The length of the CDR3 is 15 residues. CDR3 DNA sequence: TGTGCCAGCAGTCAAGCCGGGACAGGGATATACGAGCAGTACTTC. Residues: CASSQAGTGIYEQYF.

The V gene is TRBV5-1, the J gene TRBJ2-3, with 7 bases lining up with TRBD1. The germline V gene has CDR1 SGHRS and CDR2 YFSETQ. CDR3 length equals 14 residues. V was pared by 0 bases and J by 6 bases, with 4 bases of the junction left unmatched. Written as DNA, the CDR3 is TGCGCCAGCAGCTTGGGACAGGGCCTGGATACGCAGTATTTT. This translates into CASSLGQGLDTQYF. The full variable domain, in which reference TRBV5-1 and TRBJ2-3 provide the parts outside the CDR3, is KAGVTQTPRYLIKTRGQQVTLSCSPISGHRSVSWYQQTPGQGLQFLFEYFSETQRNKGNFPGRFSGRQFSNSRSEMNVSTLELGDSALYLCASSLGQGLDTQYFGPGTRLTVL.

The rearrangement links TRBV5-1 to TRBJ2-1, with 13 bases identical to TRBD2. V dropped 0 bases and J dropped 6; count of bases not matched to a gene: 3. CDR1 and CDR2 (germline): SGHRS, YFSETQ. The CDR3 has 16 residues. The CDR3: CASSLELAGGFNEQFF. The CDR3, as DNA: TGCGCCAGCAGCTTGGAACTAGCGGGAGGGTTCAATGAGCAGTTCTTC.

The V gene is TRBV28, the J gene TRBJ2-5; D is unclear. This CDR3 is built from 15 residues. The ends were cut back, 5 bases at V and 1 base at J, with 14 bases in the middle. Germline CDR1 MDHEN, CDR2 SYDVKM. In DNA, the CDR3 is TGTGCCAGCAGTACCGAACGACTCGCCCAAGAGACCCAGTACTTC. Its translation: CASSTERLAQETQYF.

The CDR3 bases are TGTGCCAGCAGTATCCCCGGACGGGAGAGGACCCAGTACTTC. Residues: CASSIPGRERTQYF. V is TRBV28 and J is TRBJ2-5, with D possibly being TRBD2 (6 bases). There are 14 residues in the CDR3. Trimming pared 5 bases from V and 7 bases from J, leaving 17 bases between. Germline CDR1 MDHEN, CDR2 SYDVKM.

V and J are TRBV2 and TRBJ1-2; a possible D gene is TRBD1 (6 bases). Between the trimmed V and J ends, which lost 4 bases and 6 bases, there was a span of 15 bases. Germline V lookup: CDR1 SNHLY, CDR2 FYNNEI. This CDR3 has 14 residues. The chain's CDR3 is CASSADDRYHGYTF. CDR3 bases: TGTGCCAGCAGTGCCGACGACAGGTACCATGGCTACACCTTC.

V usage is TRBV6-1 and J usage is TRBJ2-5; TRBD2 is a possible D gene (6 bases). V lost 6 bases, J lost 3 bases, and 14 bases lay in between. The CDR3 spans 14 residues. Per the germline V gene, CDR1 is MNHNS and CDR2 is SASEGT. The CDR3 DNA sequence: TGTGCCAGCAGGAAGGGCGGGGCCGAAGAGACCCAGTACTTC. As protein: CASRKGGAEETQYF.

The V gene is TRBV5-1, the J gene TRBJ1-1, with a tentative D call TRBD1 (5 bases). Trimming pared 4 bases from V and 5 bases from J, leaving 15 bases between. This CDR3 has 14 amino acids. The germline V gene encodes CDR1 SGHRS and CDR2 YFSETQ. CDR3 protein: CASSLLGGETEAFF. In DNA form, the CDR3 reads TGCGCCAGCAGCCTGCTGGGAGGGGAGACTGAAGCTTTCTTT. Using reference TRBV5-1 and TRBJ1-1 for the parts outside the CDR3, the full variable domain is KAGVTQTPRYLIKTRGQQVTLSCSPISGHRSVSWYQQTPGQGLQFLFEYFSETQRNKGNFPGRFSGRQFSNSRSEMNVSTLELGDSALYLCASSLLGGETEAFFGQGTRLTVV.

The chain recombines TRBV9 with TRBJ2-7; 9 bases line up with TRBD1. This CDR3 spans 13 amino acids. After removal of 2 bases from V and 7 bases from J, the junction contained 4 bases not matched to a gene. CDR1 SGDLS and CDR2 YYNGEE come from the germline V gene. CDR3 sequence (DNA): TGTGCCAGCAGCGTGGGGACAGGGTTTGAGCAGTACTTC. Translation gives CASSVGTGFEQYF.

This rearrangement joins TRBV7-6 to TRBJ1-4; D is uncertain. The germline V gene has CDR1 SGHVS and CDR2 FNYEAQ. Trimming pared 2 bases from V and 2 bases from J, leaving 12 bases between. The CDR3 has 16 residues. This CDR3 is CASSLFQRGTNEKLFF. The CDR3 DNA follows: TGTGCCAGCAGCTTATTCCAGCGAGGGACTAATGAAAAACTGTTTTTT.

This chain uses TRBV9 with TRBJ2-3; D uncertain. The germline V gene has CDR1 SGDLS and CDR2 YYNGEE. With 3 bases removed from V and 6 bases from J, the gap between germline ends came to 8 bases. CDR3 length: 12 residues. Here the CDR3 reads CASSEEYDTQYF. For the CDR3, the DNA is TGTGCCAGCAGCGAAGAGTACGATACGCAGTATTTT.

This clone was recorded once. The junction shows a germline mismatch at one end, possibly a read error. The gene calls are TRBV7-9 and TRBJ1-2, with a possible D match to TRBD1 (6 bases). Germline CDR1 is SEHNR and CDR2 is FQNEAQ (reference sequence). The CDR3 runs 18 residues. As DNA, the CDR3 is TGTTCCAGCAGCTTCCCCCACTCTGGACGGGACAAGAACTATGGCTACACCTTC. Amino acid sequence: CSSSFPHSGRDKNYGYTF.

This clone was counted between two and nine times. The J gene is TRBJ1-1, the V gene TRBV27, with D unclear. Germline-derived CDR1 and CDR2 are MNHEY and SMNVEV (reference sequence). The CDR3 is 14 amino acids. Trimming took off 5 bases at V and 4 bases at J, with 14 bases between the two ends. CDR3 loop: CASSPISEGTEAFF. CDR3 DNA: TGTGCCAGCAGTCCGATCAGTGAGGGCACTGAAGCTTTCTTT.

As regards this clone: The junction differs from germline at one of its ends, possibly a read error. V is TRBV7-9 and J is TRBJ1-5; maybe TRBD1 (6 bases). The CDR3 is made up of 15 amino acids. CDR1 SEHNR and CDR2 FQNEAQ come from the germline V gene (reference sequence). The CDR3 spells CSSSFNREGNQPQHF. CDR3 in DNA: TGTTCCAGCAGCTTTAACAGGGAGGGGAATCAGCCCCAGCATTTT.

The chain joins TRBV27 to TRBJ2-6, with TRBD1 matching 10 bases. J lost 3 bases, V lost 8 bases, and 13 bases had no gene match. Germline CDR1 reads MNHEY; CDR2 reads SMNVEV (reference sequence). The CDR3 has 18 amino acids. This chain's CDR3 is CASRPDRGSIGGANVLTF. CDR3 coding DNA: TGTGCCAGCCGTCCGGACAGGGGGTCTATCGGTGGGGCCAACGTCCTGACTTTC.

This clone was recorded only once. The chain carries TRBV15 and TRBJ2-7, with 11 bases matching TRBD2. Germline CDR1 LNHNV, CDR2 YYDKDF (reference sequence). V lost 3 bases, J lost 0 bases, and 1 base stayed unmatched. The CDR3 extends over 15 amino acids. The CDR3 DNA reads as TGTGCCACCAGCAGGACTAGCGGGGTCTCCTACGAGCAGTACTTC. It specifies CATSRTSGVSYEQYF.

This chain links TRBV5-6 with TRBJ1-1; 11 nucleotides match TRBD1. This CDR3 has 17 amino acids. From germline, CDR1 is SGHDT and CDR2 YYEEEE. V lost 0 bases to trimming and J lost 4 bases; unmatched junction nucleotides: 8. CDR3 bases: TGTGCCAGCAGCTTGGACGGGACAGGGGGGGTGGGCACTGAAGCTTTCTTT. Amino acids: CASSLDGTGGVGTEAFF.

The chain joins TRBV11-3 to TRBJ2-2, with D perhaps matching TRBD2 (6 bases). V dropped 0 bases and J dropped 4 bases, with 9 bases sitting between them. This CDR3 has 15 amino acids. Germline-derived CDR1 and CDR2 are SGHNT and YENEEA. CDR3 protein: CASSLEGLLTGELFF. The CDR3 coding sequence is TGTGCCAGCAGCTTAGAGGGACTTCTCACCGGGGAGCTGTTTTTT.

The chain combines TRBV6-6 with TRBJ2-7; the D gene is possibly TRBD2 (7 bases). This CDR3 is built from 15 residues. CDR1 and CDR2 from the germline V gene are MNHNY and SVGAGI (reference sequence). Deletions cut 6 bases from V and 5 bases from J, with 20 bases between. The CDR3 loop reads CASRLGGGPENEQYF. The CDR3 DNA follows: TGTGCCAGCAGACTAGGGGGAGGGCCAGAAAACGAGCAGTACTTC.